Listed below are T cell receptor beta chains from one sample, sequenced in a study of cytomegalovirus exposure and HLA in healthy donors. Libraries were prepared by immunoSEQ multiplex PCR; TCRdb keeps only in-frame clonotypes and omits some of them. The table shows roughly 70,000 clones, with about 90% occurring only once. Sequenced sample: PBMCs. These receptors were obtained from a woman younger than 30 in good health and CMV-seropositive. CDR3s leave out the opening cysteine and the closing phenylalanine or tryptophan.

v_call	j_call	cdr3_aa
TRBV5-5	TRBJ2-1	ASSRPGTGVNEQF
TRBV27	TRBJ1-5	ASSGGDRYSNQPQH
TRBV5-1	TRBJ2-5	ASSFGTGPETQY
TRBV12-5	TRBJ2-2	ASGPQGSGRNTGELF
TRBV30	TRBJ1-1	AWSVQTEAF
TRBV19	TRBJ2-6	ASIDGAAGANVLT
TRBV6-6	TRBJ1-1	ASSYSSQENTEAF
TRBV30	TRBJ1-6	AWSVPSRVGNSPLH
TRBV5-4	TRBJ2-1	ASRPGTGGFNEQF
TRBV10-3	TRBJ1-6	AIWPGTDNSPLH
TRBV25-1	TRBJ1-1	ASMGVRGNEAF
TRBV5-6	-	ASSPHGTGRYEQY
TRBV7-2	TRBJ1-5	ASSLTGFSNQPQH
TRBV28	TRBJ2-7	ASSLPSEAYEQY
TRBV29-1	TRBJ2-1	SVEGGLNSYNEQF
TRBV27	TRBJ2-1	ASRFSSGSYNEQF
TRBV27	TRBJ1-1	ASSSSNRGFEAF
TRBV27	TRBJ2-5	ASGPDRGSETQY
TRBV11-3	TRBJ2-1	ASSRGLAGGVREQF
TRBV28	TRBJ1-2	ASSLTGGSYYGYT
TRBV4-1	TRBJ2-1	ASSQGPTSASYNEQF
TRBV7-7	TRBJ2-5	ASSLRVGETQY
TRBV4-1	TRBJ2-7	ASSQVIDSYEQY
TRBV27	TRBJ2-5	ASSLSLEQETQY
TRBV19	TRBJ2-1	ASSIDRAGGPFEQF
TRBV30	TRBJ2-3	AWNSGQDTDTQY